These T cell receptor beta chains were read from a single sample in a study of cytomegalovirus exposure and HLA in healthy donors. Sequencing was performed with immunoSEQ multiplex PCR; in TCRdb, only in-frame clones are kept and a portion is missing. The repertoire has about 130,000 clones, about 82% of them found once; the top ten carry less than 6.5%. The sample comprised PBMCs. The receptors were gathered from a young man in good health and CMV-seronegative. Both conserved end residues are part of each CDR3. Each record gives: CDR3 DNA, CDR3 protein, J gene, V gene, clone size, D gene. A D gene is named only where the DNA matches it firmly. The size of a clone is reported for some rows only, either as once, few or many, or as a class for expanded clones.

TGCGCCAGCAGCCAGGGCACAGCTCTGAATTCACCCCTCCACTTT | CASSQGTALNSPLHF | TRBJ1-6 | TRBV5-1 | . | .
TGTGCCAGCAGACCCTCTCGACTAGCGCCCTACGAGCAGTACTTC | CASRPSRLAPYEQYF | TRBJ2-7 | TRBV6-5 | . | TRBD2
TGTGCCAGTAGTCCTCGACTAGCGGGGGACTACAATGAGCAGTTCTTC | CASSPRLAGDYNEQFF | TRBJ2-1 | TRBV19 | . | TRBD2
TGCGCCAGCAGTCAATCATCTATTCGGGACAGCGTGAACACTGAAGCTTTCTTT | CASSQSSIRDSVNTEAFF | TRBJ1-1 | TRBV23-1 | . | TRBD1
TGCGCCAGCAGCTCCCTTAGGGGCAACTATGGCTACACCTTC | CASSSLRGNYGYTF | TRBJ1-2 | TRBV5-1 | . | .
TGTGCCAGCACCCAAGGCAGGGATTCACAGGGCACTGAAGCTTTCTTT | CASTQGRDSQGTEAFF | TRBJ1-1 | TRBV6-8 | few | .
TGCGCCAGCAGTGTTCACAGGGAATCTGGCTACACCTTC | CASSVHRESGYTF | TRBJ1-2 | TRBV10-1 | . | .
TGTGCCAGCAGGGGCGACAGGGGCGGTGGCTACACCTTC | CASRGDRGGGYTF | TRBJ1-2 | TRBV6-4 | . | TRBD1
TGTGCCTGGAGTGTAAGCTCGGGAGCCTACGAGCAGTACTTC | CAWSVSSGAYEQYF | TRBJ2-7 | TRBV30 | . | .
TGTGCCAGCAGTTATTCTCCGCTAGCGGCCGGTGAGCAGTTCTTC | CASSYSPLAAGEQFF | TRBJ2-1 | TRBV6-5 | . | TRBD2
TGCGCCAGCAGCCAAGGGGTAGCTGCAAACACCGGGGAGCTGTTTTTT | CASSQGVAANTGELFF | TRBJ2-2 | TRBV4-1 | . | .
TGTGCCAGCAGCTTACTGGGACAGGGTTCCAAGCAGTACTTC | CASSLLGQGSKQYF | TRBJ2-7 | TRBV7-2 | . | TRBD1
TGCGCCAGCAGCCAGGCACTAGCGGAACTTACGGGGCAGTACTTC | CASSQALAELTGQYF | TRBJ2-7 | TRBV4-1 | . | TRBD2
TGTGCCAGCAGCTTAGGTTTAGGAGACAGCACCTACGAGCAGTACTTC | CASSLGLGDSTYEQYF | TRBJ2-7 | TRBV13 | . | .
TGCGCCAGCAGCCCGGGACTTCGCTACGAGCAGTACTTC | CASSPGLRYEQYF | TRBJ2-7 | TRBV5-1 | . | .
TGTGCCAGCAGCTTCGGGGTGGGCGAGTCCTACGAGCAGTACTTC | CASSFGVGESYEQYF | TRBJ2-7 | TRBV5-6 | . | .
TGCGCCAGCAGTGAAGCGGGGGATCAGCCCCAGCATTTT | CASSEAGDQPQHF | TRBJ1-5 | TRBV10-1 | . | .
TGTGCCAGCAGTTTGTCCTGGACAGGGGGTCATGGCTACACCTTC | CASSLSWTGGHGYTF | TRBJ1-2 | TRBV28 | . | TRBD1
TGTGCCAGCAGTTTATTTTGGTCAGGGGATGGCTACACCTTC | CASSLFWSGDGYTF | TRBJ1-2 | TRBV28 | once | .
TGTGCCAGCAGCTTACGACAGACCTACGAGCAGTACTTC | CASSLRQTYEQYF | TRBJ2-7 | TRBV5-4 | few | .
TGCGCCAGCAGCCAAGATTCACAGGGTCGCTATGGCTACACCTTC | CASSQDSQGRYGYTF | TRBJ1-2 | TRBV4-3 | once | .
TGTGCCAGCAGCTACCCAGTGGGGGGGGCGGAAGATACGCAGTATTTT | CASSYPVGGAEDTQYF | TRBJ2-3 | TRBV7-2 | few | .
TGTGCCACCACGTATAGCGGGAAAGAGACCCAGTACTTC | CATTYSGKETQYF | TRBJ2-5 | TRBV28 | . | TRBD2
TGTGCCAGCAGCTTCACCGGGACTAGCGGGAGTGGTGGCGAGCAGTTCTTC | CASSFTGTSGSGGEQFF | TRBJ2-1 | TRBV7-3 | . | TRBD2
TGTGCCAGCAGCTTAACGGTCGGGTTCGGAGCTTTCTTT | CASSLTVGFGAFF | TRBJ1-1 | TRBV11-2 | . | .
TGTGCCAGCAGCTTAACACATCCGGACACCTCTGGAAACACCATATATTTT | CASSLTHPDTSGNTIYF | TRBJ1-3 | TRBV7-2 | . | .
TGTGCCAGCAGCCGCGACAGGGGAGCGGGCTATGGCTACACCTTC | CASSRDRGAGYGYTF | TRBJ1-2 | TRBV27 | . | TRBD1
TGTGCCAGCTCACCCCGGGCTAGCGTGAACACAGATACGCAGTATTTT | CASSPRASVNTDTQYF | TRBJ2-3 | TRBV18 | . | .
TGTGCCAGCAGGATGGCAGGGAGCAATCAGCCCCAGCATTTT | CASRMAGSNQPQHF | TRBJ1-5 | TRBV28 | . | .
TGTGCCAGCAGCTTGAACACCCTCCACGAGCAGTACTTC | CASSLNTLHEQYF | TRBJ2-7 | TRBV7-2 | . | .
TGTGCCAGCAGCTTACGGGAAGTCGAGAGGACCCAGTACTTC | CASSLREVERTQYF | TRBJ2-5 | TRBV13 | . | .
TGCGCCAGCAGCTTGGGGGGCAGCTGGGGTGAAAAACTGTTTTTT | CASSLGGSWGEKLFF | TRBJ1-4 | TRBV5-1 | . | .
TGCGCCAGCAGCCTGGACAGGGGGCTTGAGCAGTACTTC | CASSLDRGLEQYF | TRBJ2-7 | TRBV4-1 | . | TRBD1
TGTGCCAGCAGGTACCCTCAGGGTAAGCTCACTGAAGCTTTCTTT | CASRYPQGKLTEAFF | TRBJ1-1 | TRBV2 | few | .
TGTGCCAGCGCGGGCAATGAGCAGTTCTTC | CASAGNEQFF | TRBJ2-1 | TRBV2 | . | .
TGCGCCAGCAGCCAAGATCGTAGTGAGCAGTTCTTC | CASSQDRSEQFF | TRBJ2-1 | TRBV4-3 | . | .
TGCGCCAGCAGCCAGGGACTAGCGGGAGCCGTGACAACCGGGGAGCTGTTTTTT | CASSQGLAGAVTTGELFF | TRBJ2-2 | TRBV4-3 | . | TRBD2
TGTGCCACCAGCAGAGTGCGGGACCACGAGCAGTACTTC | CATSRVRDHEQYF | TRBJ2-7 | TRBV15 | . | .
TGTGCCAGCAGCCAAGATAGGGGGATACAAGAGACCCAGTACTTC | CASSQDRGIQETQYF | TRBJ2-5 | TRBV4-2 | . | .
TGCGCCAGCAGCCAATTTCGTAGCGGGGGCTACAATGAGCAGTTCTTC | CASSQFRSGGYNEQFF | TRBJ2-1 | TRBV4-1 | once | TRBD2
TGTGCCAGCAACTCCCCGACAGGGGGGTGGGGAAAAACTGAAGCTTTCTTT | CASNSPTGGWGKTEAFF | TRBJ1-1 | TRBV27 | . | TRBD1
TGTGCCAGTAGTATCGGGGTATTCAGCAATGAGCAGTTCTTC | CASSIGVFSNEQFF | TRBJ2-1 | TRBV19 | . | .
TGTGCCAGCAGCTTTACAGGAGCGAACTATGGCTACACCTTC | CASSFTGANYGYTF | TRBJ1-2 | TRBV7-2 | once | .
TGTGCCAGCAGCTTGGGAACAGGGGGCTCGACTGAAGCTTTCTTT | CASSLGTGGSTEAFF | TRBJ1-1 | TRBV5-4 | . | TRBD1
TGTGCCAGCTCACCCCCGGACAGGAACTATGGCTACACCTTC | CASSPPDRNYGYTF | TRBJ1-2 | TRBV18 | . | TRBD1
TGTGCCAGCAGTGAGACAGGGGGAGGCTATGGCTACACCTTC | CASSETGGGYGYTF | TRBJ1-2 | TRBV27 | once | TRBD1
TGTGCCAGCAGCTTGGACGGACAGGGGGCGATGTACTTC | CASSLDGQGAMYF | TRBJ2-7 | TRBV5-8 | . | TRBD1
TGCGCCAGCAGCCAAGCGGGAGCCTACGAGCAGTACTTC | CASSQAGAYEQYF | TRBJ2-7 | TRBV4-3 | . | .
TGTGCCATCACTAGCGGCTCCTACAATGAGCAGTTCTTC | CAITSGSYNEQFF | TRBJ2-1 | TRBV10-3 | . | TRBD2
TGTGCCAGCAGAGACAGGGATAATTCACCCCTCCACTTT | CASRDRDNSPLHF | TRBJ1-6 | TRBV6-1 | . | TRBD1
TGCGCCAGCAGCTTGGGAGGACTAGCGGGAGGGATCCACGAGCAGTACTTC | CASSLGGLAGGIHEQYF | TRBJ2-7 | TRBV5-1 | . | TRBD2
TGCGCCAGCAGCCAAGATCGGGGGGCTGGGGCCAACGTCCTGACTTTC | CASSQDRGAGANVLTF | TRBJ2-6 | TRBV4-3 | . | TRBD2
TGTGCCAGCAGGACAATGCCGAGCAATCAGCCCCAGCATTTT | CASRTMPSNQPQHF | TRBJ1-5 | TRBV2 | . | .
TGTGCCAGTAGTATCTGGCTGCTTATTCATACGAACACTGAAGCTTTCTTT | CASSIWLLIHTNTEAFF | TRBJ1-1 | TRBV19 | . | .
TGTGCCAGCAGTTACTCCCCGGGGTTCTACGAGCAGTACTTC | CASSYSPGFYEQYF | TRBJ2-7 | TRBV6-5 | once | .
TGTGCCGCCTGGACAGGGGGCAATATTAACTATGGCTACACCTTC | CAAWTGGNINYGYTF | TRBJ1-2 | TRBV6-5 | . | TRBD1
TGTGCCAGCAGTGGTCGGGGAGCGGGGGGCGAGCAGTACTTC | CASSGRGAGGEQYF | TRBJ2-7 | TRBV25-1 | . | TRBD2